This TCR beta chain came from a study of T cell changes during pregnancy in multiple sclerosis (dated by TCRdb to between 2019 and 2020). In the study overall: The study looked at changes in the T cell repertoire across pregnancy in women with multiple sclerosis.

Concerning this clone: It has no known antigen specificity. One base away there is no much larger clone; base qualities are not given.

Between the V and J ends, shortened by 0 bases and 5 bases respectively, the junction contains 10 bases. CDR1 KGHSH and CDR2 LQKENI are derived from the germline V gene. The CDR3 runs 15 residues from the cysteine to the phenylalanine. CDR3 DNA only is kept here, 45 bases in frame from base 1. Libraries were constructed by the immunoSEQ multiplex PCR assay. The table was pulled from immuneACCESS by TCRdb, which kept in-frame rearrangements only. Such tables lose some clones; where checked, under half of the loss comes from unresolved V genes, and the rest has no known cause. Across this sample there are roughly 120,000 clones, with 90% to 95% seen only once. The ten largest clones represent about 1.5% of the sample.

The TCR was taken from a female donor with multiple sclerosis, enrolled in a pregnancy study. Recombination joined TRBV18 with TRBJ2-2, and possibly TRBD2, on 6 matching bases. The specimen was peripheral blood, collected in the third trimester of pregnancy. CDR3 protein: CASSPPGGYTGELFF. DNA sequence: TGTGCCAGCTCACCACCAGGAGGGTATACCGGGGAGCTGTTTTTT.